The sequence of this T cell receptor (beta chain) was determined in a study of chemoradiotherapy in HPV16-positive cancers. Generated by immunoSEQ multiplex PCR, the TCRdb table keeps only in-frame clones and is missing some. The sample holds roughly 6,100 clones; around 70% are singletons and the top ten take approximately 30%. Trimming cost V 5 bases and J 2 bases, with 15 bases left between them. In germline, CDR1 is SEHNR, CDR2 FQNEAQ (reference sequence). This CDR3 spans 15 amino acids. The clonotype was recovered from a human donor with HPV-associated anogenital cancer. J is TRBJ1-1 and V is TRBV7-9, with D hard to call. The specimen comprised tumor tissue, sampled from a patient who underwent chemoradiotherapy. The CDR3 loop reads CASSHIVEGNTEAFF. The CDR3 coding sequence is TGTGCCAGCAGCCATATCGTGGAGGGAAACACTGAAGCTTTCTTT.